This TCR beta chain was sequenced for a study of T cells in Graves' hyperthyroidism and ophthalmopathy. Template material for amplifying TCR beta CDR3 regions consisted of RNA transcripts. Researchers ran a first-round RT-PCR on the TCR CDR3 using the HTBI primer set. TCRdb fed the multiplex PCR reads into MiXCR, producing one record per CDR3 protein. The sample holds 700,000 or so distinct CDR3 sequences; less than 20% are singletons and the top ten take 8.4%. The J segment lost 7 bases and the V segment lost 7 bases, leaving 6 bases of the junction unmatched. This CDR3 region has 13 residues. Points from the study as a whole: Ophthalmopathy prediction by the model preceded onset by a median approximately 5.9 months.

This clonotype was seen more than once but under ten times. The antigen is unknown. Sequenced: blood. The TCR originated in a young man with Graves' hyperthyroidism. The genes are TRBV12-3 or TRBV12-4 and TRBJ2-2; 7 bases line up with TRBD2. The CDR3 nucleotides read TGTGCCAGCAATTGGCGGGAGAACGGGGAGCTGTTTTTT. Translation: CASNWRENGELFF.